This entry features one T cell receptor (beta chain) sequence. Its antigen is unknown. This record belongs to a study of T-cell memory formation after mild COVID-19. Overall study context: Largely donor-specific sequence clusters came from two donors.

General study points: Later expanders leaned toward CD4+, whereas clones contracting from day 15 to 85 were balanced CD4/CD8. Largely, contracting CD4+ clones fell within CM and EM, and contracting CD8+ clones within EMRA.

The V gene's germline CDR1 is SGHNT and CDR2 YENEEA. The CDR3 runs 14 residues. V dropped 10 bases and J dropped 0 bases, with 12 bases sitting between them. TCRdb used MiXCR to reprocess the 5' RACE reads, holding one entry per CDR3 protein. The sample consists of around 450,000 distinct CDR3 sequences, approximately 24% of them appearing once. The sample comprised PBMCs or a T cell subset sorted from them (not recorded which). The chain couples TRBV11-3 to TRBJ2-2; D remains unclear. This TCR came from an adult woman who had mild COVID-19 (a few samples of this study predate the infection). Cell type and time point are not known. The chain's CDR3 is CATPLSPNTGELFF. CDR3 in DNA: TGTGCCACCCCACTGTCGCCGAACACCGGGGAGCTGTTTTTT. The complete variable domain, with remaining parts taken from reference TRBV11-3 and TRBJ2-2, reads EAGVVQSPRYKIIEKKQPVAFWCNPISGHNTLYWYLQNLGQGPELLIRYENEEAVDDSQLPKDRFSAERLKGVDSTLKIQPAELGDSAVYLCATPLSPNTGELFFGEGSRLTVL.